Shown below are 4 T cell receptor beta chains from a single sample sequenced in a study of blood T cells in healthy people across ages. With a J-beta primer mix and a sample-barcoded 5' primer, a second PCR ran roughly 6 to 11 cycles. TCRdb re-called the 5' RACE reads with MiXCR, one entry per CDR3 protein. The table shows 1 million or so distinct CDR3 sequences, with approximately 25% occurring only once. These sequences were also reported in another study, on T cells of mothers and their children.

The sequenced sample consisted of blood. The source of these receptors is a girl aged 2-10 years in good health.

V is TRBV6-5 and J is TRBJ1-1; 7 nucleotides match TRBD1. The CDR3 consists of 16 residues. V was clipped by 0 bases and J by 4 bases; unmatched bases: 8. CDR1 and CDR2 from the germline V gene are MNHEY and SVGAGI. CDR3 sequence: CASSYSGQVPGTEAFF. CDR3 bases: TGTGCCAGCAGTTACTCCGGACAGGTGCCAGGCACTGAAGCTTTCTTT.

The chain has TRBV2 and TRBJ2-3; no firm D call. The CDR3 consists of 14 residues. Germline V gives CDR1 SNHLY, CDR2 FYNNEI. V shed 7 bases and J shed 6 bases, with 17 bases lying between them. The CDR3 reads CASTQRSDTDTQYF. CDR3 bases: TGTGCCAGCACCCAGAGGTCAGACACCGATACGCAGTATTTT.

At least ten counts were recorded for this clonotype. This chain links TRBV3-1 with TRBJ2-5; a weak D match, TRBD1 (6 bases). Germline assignment: CDR1 LGHDT and CDR2 YNNKEL (reference sequence). This CDR3 has 15 residues. V dropped 1 base and J dropped 4 bases, with 13 bases sitting between them. As DNA, the CDR3 is TGTGCCAGCAGCCAAGTGGGGGTAGGGGGAGAGACCCAGTACTTC. It is translated as CASSQVGVGGETQYF.

This clonotype was recorded a few times. The V call is TRBV27, the J call TRBJ2-1; D unresolved. Germline loops: CDR1 MNHEY, CDR2 SMNVEV (reference sequence). V lost 3 bases and J lost 5, with 14 bases in between. This CDR3 region has 15 residues. The CDR3 loop reads CASSFHRYMDNEQFF. CDR3 nucleotides: TGTGCCAGCAGTTTTCATAGATATATGGACAATGAGCAGTTCTTC.